In this sample, the clone carrying this T cell receptor (beta chain) turned up a few times. As yet, its antigen is unknown. The CDR3 contains 17 residues. The ends were cut back, 4 bases at V and 8 bases at J, with 23 bases in the middle. The V gene's germline CDR1 is MDHEN and CDR2 SYDVKM. This entry belongs to a study of blood T cells in healthy people across ages. Study-wide findings and caveats: Per-million-T-cell TCR beta diversity fell roughly linearly with age.

For the second PCR, which ran for about 6 to 12 cycles, a sample-barcoded 5' primer and a J-beta primer mix were used. TCRdb fed the 5' RACE reads into MiXCR, producing one record per CDR3 protein. The sample shows around 870,000 distinct CDR3 sequences, more than 25% of them seen only once. V gene TRBV28 combines with J gene TRBJ1-4; TRBD1 is a possible D gene (6 bases). This receptor was identified in an elderly woman in good health. Sequencing was performed on blood. The CDR3: CASSSLTRGGAREKLFF. The CDR3 bases are TGTGCCAGCAGTTCCCTCACTCGGGGGGGGGCAAGGGAAAAACTGTTTTTT.